This TCR beta chain was sequenced for a study of early T cells in non-severe SARS-CoV-2 infection. Study-wide context: From unsorted whole blood, bulk RNA was sequenced, and the chains remained unpaired.

The TCR library protocol was used to attach unique molecular identifiers. These identifiers were attached to individual cDNA molecules. A single record per CDR3 protein comes from TCRdb applying MiXCR to the 5' RACE reads. Among 35,000 to 45,000 distinct CDR3 sequences, 5% to 6% were seen once, and the ten largest hold about 8%. This clonotype was recorded many times. CDR3 length: 14 residues. J lost 10 bases, V lost 5 bases, and 12 bases had no gene match. This receptor was identified in an adult who was a healthcare worker with PCR-confirmed SARS-CoV-2 infection or an uninfected control (not recorded which). This rearrangement joins TRBV12-3 or TRBV12-4 to TRBJ1-1; 8 bases match TRBD1. Sequences were obtained from whole blood. The DNA of the CDR3 is TGTGCCAGCAGTAGAAGCCTCGACAGGGGTAGAGCTTTCTTT. Translating gives CASSRSLDRGRAFF.